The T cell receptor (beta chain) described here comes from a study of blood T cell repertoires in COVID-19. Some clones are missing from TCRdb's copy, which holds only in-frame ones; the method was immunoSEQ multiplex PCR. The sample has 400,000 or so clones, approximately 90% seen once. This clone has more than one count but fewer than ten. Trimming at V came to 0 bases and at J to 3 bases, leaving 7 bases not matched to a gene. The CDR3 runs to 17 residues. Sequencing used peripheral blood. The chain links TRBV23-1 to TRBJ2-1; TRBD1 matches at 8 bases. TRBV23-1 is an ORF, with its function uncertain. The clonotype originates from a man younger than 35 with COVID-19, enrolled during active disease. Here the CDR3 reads CASSQSQGAPYYNEQFF. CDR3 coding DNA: TGCGCCAGCAGTCAATCGCAGGGGGCTCCCTACTACAATGAGCAGTTCTTC.